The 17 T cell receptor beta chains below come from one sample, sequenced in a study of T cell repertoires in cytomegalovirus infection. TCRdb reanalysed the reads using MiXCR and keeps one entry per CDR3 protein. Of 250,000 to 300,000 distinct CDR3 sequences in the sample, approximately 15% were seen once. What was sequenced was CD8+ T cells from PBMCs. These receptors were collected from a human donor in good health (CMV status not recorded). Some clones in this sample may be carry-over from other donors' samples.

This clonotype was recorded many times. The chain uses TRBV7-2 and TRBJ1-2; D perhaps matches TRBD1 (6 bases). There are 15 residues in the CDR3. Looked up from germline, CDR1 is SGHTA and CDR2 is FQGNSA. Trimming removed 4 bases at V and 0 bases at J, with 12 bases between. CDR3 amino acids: CASSWGHEANYGYTF. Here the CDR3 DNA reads TGTGCCAGCAGCTGGGGACACGAAGCTAACTATGGCTACACCTTC.

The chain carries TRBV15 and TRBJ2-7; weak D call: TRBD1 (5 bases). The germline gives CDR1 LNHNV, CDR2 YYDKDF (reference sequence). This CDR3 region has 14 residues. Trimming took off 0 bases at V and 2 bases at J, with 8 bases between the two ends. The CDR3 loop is CATSREGDTYEQYF. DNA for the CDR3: TGTGCCACCAGCAGAGAAGGGGATACCTACGAGCAGTACTTC.

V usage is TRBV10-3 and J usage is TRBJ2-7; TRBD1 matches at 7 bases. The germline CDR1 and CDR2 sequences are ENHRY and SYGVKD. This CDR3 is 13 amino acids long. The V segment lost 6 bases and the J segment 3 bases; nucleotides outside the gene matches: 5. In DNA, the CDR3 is TGTGCCATCAGCGATGACAGGGACTACGAGCAGTACTTC. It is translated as CAISDDRDYEQYF.

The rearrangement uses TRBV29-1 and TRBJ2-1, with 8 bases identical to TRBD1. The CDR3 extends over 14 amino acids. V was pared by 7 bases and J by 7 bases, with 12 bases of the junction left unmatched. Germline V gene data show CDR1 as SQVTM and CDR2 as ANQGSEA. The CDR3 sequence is CSAMTGESGNEQFF. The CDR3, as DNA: TGCAGCGCGATGACAGGGGAGTCGGGGAATGAGCAGTTCTTC.

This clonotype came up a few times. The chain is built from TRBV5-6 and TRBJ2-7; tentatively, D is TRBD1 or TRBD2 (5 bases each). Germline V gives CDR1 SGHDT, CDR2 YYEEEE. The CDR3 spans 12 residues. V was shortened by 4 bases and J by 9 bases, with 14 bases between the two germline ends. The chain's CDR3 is CASSLGRAGQYF. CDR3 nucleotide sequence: TGTGCCAGCAGCCTGGGACGGGCCGGGCAGTACTTC.

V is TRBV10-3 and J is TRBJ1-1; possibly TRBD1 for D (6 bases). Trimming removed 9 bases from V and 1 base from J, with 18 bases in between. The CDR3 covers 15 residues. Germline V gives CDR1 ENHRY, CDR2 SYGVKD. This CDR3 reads CAILPSGGKNTEAFF. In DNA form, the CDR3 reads TGTGCCATTCTCCCGAGCGGGGGCAAGAACACTGAAGCTTTCTTT.

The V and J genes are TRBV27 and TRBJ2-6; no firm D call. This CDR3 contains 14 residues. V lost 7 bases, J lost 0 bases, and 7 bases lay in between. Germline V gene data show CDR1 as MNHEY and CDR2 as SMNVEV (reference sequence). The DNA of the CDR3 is TGTGCCAGCAAAACCAGCTCTGGGGCCAACGTCCTGACTTTC. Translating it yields CASKTSSGANVLTF. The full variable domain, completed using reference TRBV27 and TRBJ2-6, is EAQVTQNPRYLITVTGKKLTVTCSQNMNHEYMSWYRQDPGLGLRQIYYSMNVEVTDKGDVPEGYKVSRKEKRNFPLILESPSPNQTSLYFCASKTSSGANVLTFGAGSRLTVL.

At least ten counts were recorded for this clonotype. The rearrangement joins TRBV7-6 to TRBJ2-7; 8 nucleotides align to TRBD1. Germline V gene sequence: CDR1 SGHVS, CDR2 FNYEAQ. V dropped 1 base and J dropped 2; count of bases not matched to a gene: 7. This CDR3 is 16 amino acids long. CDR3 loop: CASSLGTGHGAYEQYF. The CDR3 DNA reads TGTGCCAGCAGCTTAGGGACAGGGCACGGAGCCTACGAGCAGTACTTC.

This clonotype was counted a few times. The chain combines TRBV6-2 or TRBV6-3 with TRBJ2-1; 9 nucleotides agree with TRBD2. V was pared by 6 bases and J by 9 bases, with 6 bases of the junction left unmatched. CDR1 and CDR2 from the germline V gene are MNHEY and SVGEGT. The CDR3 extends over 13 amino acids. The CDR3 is CASRTSGLREQFF. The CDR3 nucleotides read TGTGCCAGCAGAACTAGCGGGTTACGTGAGCAGTTCTTC.

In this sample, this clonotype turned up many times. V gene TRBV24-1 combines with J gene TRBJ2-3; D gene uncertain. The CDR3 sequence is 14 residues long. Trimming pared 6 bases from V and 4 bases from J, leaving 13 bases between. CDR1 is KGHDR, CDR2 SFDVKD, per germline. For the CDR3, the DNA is TGTGCCACCAGTAAAAAGGGTTGGGCAGATACGCAGTATTTT. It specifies CATSKKGWADTQYF.

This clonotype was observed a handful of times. The CDR3 spells CASSKTGEDGELFF. The DNA for the CDR3 is TGTGCCAGCAGCAAAACAGGGGAGGACGGGGAGCTGTTTTTT. The chain combines TRBV6-6 with TRBJ2-2, with D perhaps TRBD1 (7 bases). Trimming removed 6 bases from V and 7 bases from J, with 15 bases in between. Looked up from germline, CDR1 is MNHNY and CDR2 is SVGAGI (reference sequence). The CDR3 totals 14 residues.

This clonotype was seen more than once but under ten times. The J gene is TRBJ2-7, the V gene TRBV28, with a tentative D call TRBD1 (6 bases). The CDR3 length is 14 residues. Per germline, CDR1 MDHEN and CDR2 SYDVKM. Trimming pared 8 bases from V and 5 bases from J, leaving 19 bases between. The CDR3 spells CASSPDRLGDEQYF. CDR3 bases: TGTGCCAGCTCCCCAGACAGGCTGGGGGACGAGCAGTACTTC.

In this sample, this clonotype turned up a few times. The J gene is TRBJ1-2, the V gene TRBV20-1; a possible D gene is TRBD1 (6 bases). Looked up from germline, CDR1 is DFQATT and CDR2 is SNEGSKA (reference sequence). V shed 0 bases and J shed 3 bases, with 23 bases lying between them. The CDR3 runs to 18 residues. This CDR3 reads CSARDRGAGEGRDYGYTF. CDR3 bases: TGCAGTGCTAGAGATCGGGGGGCAGGGGAAGGTCGTGACTATGGCTACACCTTC.

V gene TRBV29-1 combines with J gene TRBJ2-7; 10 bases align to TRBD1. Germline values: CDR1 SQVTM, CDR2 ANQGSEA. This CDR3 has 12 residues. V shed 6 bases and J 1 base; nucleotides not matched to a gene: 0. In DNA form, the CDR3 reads TGCAGCGTGGGACAGGGGTCCTACGAGCAGTACTTC. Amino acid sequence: CSVGQGSYEQYF.

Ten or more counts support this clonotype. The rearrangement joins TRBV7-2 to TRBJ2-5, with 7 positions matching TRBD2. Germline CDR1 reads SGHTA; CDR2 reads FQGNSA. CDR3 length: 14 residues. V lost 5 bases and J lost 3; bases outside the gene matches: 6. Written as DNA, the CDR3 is TGTGCCAGCAGCCCCCGGACTAGTAAAGAGACCCAGTACTTC. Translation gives CASSPRTSKETQYF.

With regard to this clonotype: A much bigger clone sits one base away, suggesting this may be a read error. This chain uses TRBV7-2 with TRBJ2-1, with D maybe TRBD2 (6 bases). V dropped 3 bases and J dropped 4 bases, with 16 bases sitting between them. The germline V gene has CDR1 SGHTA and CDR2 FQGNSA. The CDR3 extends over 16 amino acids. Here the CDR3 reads CASSFHFGGAYNEQFF. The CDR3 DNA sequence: TGTGCCAGCAGCTTTCATTTCGGCGGGGCTTACAATGAGCAGTTCTTC.

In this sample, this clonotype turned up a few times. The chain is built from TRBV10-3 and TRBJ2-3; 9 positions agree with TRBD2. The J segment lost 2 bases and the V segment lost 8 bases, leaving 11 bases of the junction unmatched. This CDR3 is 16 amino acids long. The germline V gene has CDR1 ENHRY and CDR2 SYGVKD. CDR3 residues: CAISEGTSGFTDTQYF. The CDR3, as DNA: TGTGCCATCTCAGAGGGCACTAGCGGGTTCACAGATACGCAGTATTTT.